The source of this T cell receptor (beta chain) is a study of graft-versus-host responses after intestinal transplantation. Clones were read by immunoSEQ multiplex PCR, and TCRdb kept only the in-frame ones, dropping some. The sample comprises fewer than 95,000 clones, roughly 90% of which are singletons, and roughly 0.44% rests with the top ten. Points on this clone: Its antigen is unknown.

The CDR3 runs to 16 residues. The germline gives CDR1 MGHRA, CDR2 YSYEKL. Unmatched junction bases numbered 7, after V lost 5 bases and J lost 2 bases. Study-wide results and caveats: Some GvH clones appeared in ileal mucosa or blood before recipient bone marrow.

This TCR came from a human donor who was the organ donor for an intestinal transplant. The starting material was unstimulated CD8+ T cells sorted from spleen or lymph node cells, obtained before transplant. The V gene is TRBV4-1, the J gene TRBJ1-4; TRBD1 aligns across 8 bases. CDR3: CASSTHPGGTNEKLFF. As DNA, the CDR3 is TGCGCCAGCAGCACGCACCCAGGGGGCACTAATGAAAAACTGTTTTTT.